These T cell receptor beta chains were read from a single sample in a study of T cell changes during pregnancy in multiple sclerosis. Sequencing used immunoSEQ multiplex PCR; TCRdb keeps in-frame clones, though not all of them. The table includes around 35,000 clones, approximately 92% detected once. Sequenced input: PBMCs (not recorded whether the cells were cultured). These receptors all stem from a female donor with multiple sclerosis, enrolled in a pregnancy study. The CDR3 runs from the conserved cysteine through the conserved F or W. The D gene is left open where the match is weak. The size of a clone is reported for some rows only, either as once, few or many, or as a class for expanded clones.

d_call j_call v_call clone_size cdr3_nt cdr3_aa
- TRBJ2-5 TRBV6-1 - TGTGCCAGCAGTGAAATGCGCCAGACCCAGTACTTC CASSEMRQTQYF
- TRBJ1-5 TRBV6-1 - TGTGCCAGCAGTGGGATCGGGCCGAATCAGCCCCAGCATTTT CASSGIGPNQPQHF
TRBD2 TRBJ2-7 TRBV4-2 once TGTGCCAGCAGCCAATCGGGACTAGCGGGAGACTACGAGCAGTACTTC CASSQSGLAGDYEQYF
- TRBJ2-2 TRBV6-4 - TGTGCCAGCAGTGGCGCGACAGGGAACACCGGGGAGCTGTTTTTT CASSGATGNTGELFF
TRBD1 TRBJ2-7 TRBV5-1 - TGCGCCAGCAGCTTGCAAGGGGGCATCTACGAGCAGTACTTC CASSLQGGIYEQYF
- TRBJ2-3 TRBV9 - TGTGCCAGCAGCGTAGGGGGCGGAGATAGCACAGATACGCAGTATTTT CASSVGGGDSTDTQYF
TRBD1 TRBJ1-2 TRBV5-1 - TGCGCCAGCAGCACGGAGCAGGGGGATGGCTACACCTTC CASSTEQGDGYTF
- TRBJ1-1 TRBV11-1 - TGTGCCAGCAGCTTACCAGGGATGGCCACTGAAGCTTTCTTT CASSLPGMATEAFF
- TRBJ2-1 TRBV4-2 - TGTGCCAGCAGCCAATTGAGCGCGCACAATGAGCAGTTCTTC CASSQLSAHNEQFF
- TRBJ2-7 TRBV7-9 - TGTGCCAGCAGCTTAGCTGCCCTCACAAACCGGGGTCGGGACGAGCAGTACTTC CASSLAALTNRGRDEQYF
- TRBJ2-2 TRBV30 - TGTGCCTGGAGCGACATACGGGAGACGTTCGCGAACACCGGGGAGCTGTTTTTT CAWSDIRETFANTGELFF
TRBD1 TRBJ1-1 TRBV5-1 - TGCGCCAGTAACCAGGGGGATAAGGAAAAAGCTTTCTTT CASNQGDKEKAFF
- TRBJ2-1 TRBV11-2 - TGTGCCAGCAGCTTAGCTATAGGGAATGAGCAGTTCTTC CASSLAIGNEQFF
TRBD2 TRBJ2-3 TRBV9 - TGTGCCAGCAGCGCGTGGAGGGAGGGCCGTGCGCAGTATTTT CASSAWREGRAQYF
- TRBJ1-2 TRBV18 - TGTGCCAGCTCACCACGGACGGACGAATATGGCTACACCTTC CASSPRTDEYGYTF
- TRBJ2-3 TRBV18 - TGTGCCAGCTCACAGCACCCCGGCGATACGCAGTATTTT CASSQHPGDTQYF
- TRBJ2-1 TRBV7-9 - TGTGCCAGCAGCTCACTAGTGAATGAGCAGTTCTTC CASSSLVNEQFF
TRBD1 TRBJ2-7 TRBV2 - TGTGCCAGCAGGGTGACAGGGGGCCGCGGCGAGCAGTACTTC CASRVTGGRGEQYF
- TRBJ1-1 TRBV14 few TGTGCCAGCAGCCGAGAGACAGGTAGTTACACTGAAGCTTTCTTT CASSRETGSYTEAFF
TRBD2 TRBJ2-3 TRBV13 - TGTGCCAGCAGCTCTCCCGCGGGAGGGCACACAGATACGCAGTATTTT CASSSPAGGHTDTQYF
TRBD2 TRBJ2-1 TRBV7-2 - TGTGCCAGCAGTCCCGGGGGGAATGAGCAGTTCTTC CASSPGGNEQFF
TRBD2 TRBJ2-5 TRBV7-2 once TGTGCCAGCAGCCCTCTAGCGGGAGCGAGGGAGACCCAGTACTTC CASSPLAGARETQYF
- TRBJ2-7 TRBV2 - TGTGCCAGCAGTGGGTGGGCGGACACGTACTTC CASSGWADTYF
- TRBJ1-1 TRBV13 - TGTGCCAGCAGCTTACAGAACACTGAAGCTTTCTTT CASSLQNTEAFF
TRBD1 TRBJ1-1 TRBV28 - TGTGCCAGCAGCCCGGACAGGGCCAGGAACACTGAAGCTTTCTTT CASSPDRARNTEAFF
TRBD1 TRBJ1-3 TRBV5-4 - TGTGCCAGCAGCTCCGGGACAGGGGGCGCCGAAGGCAACACCATATATTTT CASSSGTGGAEGNTIYF
- TRBJ1-5 TRBV19 - TGTGCCAGTAGTATTACAGGGTTAGGAAGTCAGCCCCAGCATTTT CASSITGLGSQPQHF
- TRBJ2-1 TRBV7-2 - TGTGCCAGCAGCTCAGGACAAAACTACAATGAGCAGTTCTTC CASSSGQNYNEQFF
- TRBJ1-5 TRBV19 - TGTGCCAGTAGGGATCAGGGCCCCTTCCCCCAGCATTTT CASRDQGPFPQHF
- TRBJ2-5 TRBV5-1 - TGCGCCAGCAGCTTGGGTATCTCGGGAGTGGGACAAGAGACCCAGTACTTC CASSLGISGVGQETQYF
- TRBJ2-1 TRBV7-2 - TGTGCCAGCAGCCCCCGCTTGAGGTATGAGCAGTTCTTC CASSPRLRYEQFF
- TRBJ2-5 TRBV4-1 - TGCGCCAGCAGCCCATCAGTCCGGGGGCGGGAGACCCAGTACTTC CASSPSVRGRETQYF
TRBD1 TRBJ1-2 TRBV7-2 - TGTGCCAGCAGCCCCCAATCCGGGACAGGGCGCGATGGCTACACCTTC CASSPQSGTGRDGYTF
TRBD1 TRBJ2-5 TRBV5-4 - TGTGCCAGCACGGACAGGGGAGAGACCCAGTACTTC CASTDRGETQYF
TRBD1 TRBJ2-3 TRBV10-1 few TGCGCCAGCATGAAGGGACAGGCCACAGATACGCAGTATTTT CASMKGQATDTQYF
- TRBJ2-3 TRBV27 once TGTGCCAGCACCCATGTCAACACAGATACGCAGTATTTT CASTHVNTDTQYF
TRBD2 TRBJ2-2 TRBV11-2 once TGTGCCAGCAGCTCCCGGACTAGCGGGTCCTACACCGGGGAGCTGTTTTTT CASSSRTSGSYTGELFF
- TRBJ2-7 TRBV6-1 - TGTGCCAGCAGTGTCTTCGCAGGGGCTGCCTACGAGCAGTACTTC CASSVFAGAAYEQYF
TRBD1 TRBJ2-7 TRBV30 - TGTGCCTGGAGTCCTACAGGGGGGAGAGAGCAGTACTTC CAWSPTGGREQYF
- TRBJ2-3 TRBV7-2 - TGTGCCAGCAGCTTAGGGGGGCCAGGAGATACGCAGTATTTT CASSLGGPGDTQYF
- TRBJ2-5 TRBV7-2 - TGTGCCAGCAGCTTACAGGGACCCCAAGAGACCCAGTACTTC CASSLQGPQETQYF
- TRBJ1-1 TRBV27 few TGTGCCAGCAGTTATGTTGGGGTGAACACTGAAGCTTTCTTT CASSYVGVNTEAFF
- TRBJ2-2 TRBV19 - TGTGCCAGTATAGCAGGGCAGACCGGGGAGCTGTTTTTT CASIAGQTGELFF
TRBD1 TRBJ1-1 TRBV28 - TGTGCCAGCCTGACTGACAGGGGGAGCACTGAAGCTTTCTTT CASLTDRGSTEAFF
- TRBJ2-1 TRBV6-1 - TGTGCCAGCAGTGAACCTTGGACCCGCTACAATGAGCAGTTCTTC CASSEPWTRYNEQFF
TRBD1 TRBJ1-4 TRBV4-1 - TGCGCCAGCAGCAGAGGACGGCAGGGGGCTAATGAAAAACTGTTTTTT CASSRGRQGANEKLFF
- TRBJ2-1 TRBV19 - TGTGCCAGTAGGTACGGGACCTACAATGAGCAGTTCTTC CASRYGTYNEQFF
- TRBJ1-1 TRBV6-5 - TGTGCCAGCAGTTCGGACTCCCTGGGAAACACTGAAGCTTTCTTT CASSSDSLGNTEAFF
TRBD1 TRBJ1-2 TRBV5-4 - TGTGCCAGCAGCTCACGGACAGGGGGCTATGGCTACACCTTC CASSSRTGGYGYTF
- TRBJ2-3 TRBV4-1 - TGCGCCAGCAGCCGGGCCTACGCGGGTAGCACAGATACGCAGTATTTT CASSRAYAGSTDTQYF
- TRBJ1-3 TRBV10-1 - TGCGCCAGCAGTGATGGGGGTAGTGGAAACACCATATATTTT CASSDGGSGNTIYF
- TRBJ2-1 TRBV19 - TGTGCCAGTAGTATAGGGGCAGGGGGGTTATACAATGAGCAGTTCTTC CASSIGAGGLYNEQFF
TRBD2 TRBJ2-7 TRBV6-1 - TGTGCCAGCAGTAGGACTAGTTCCTACGAGCAGTACTTC CASSRTSSYEQYF
TRBD1 TRBJ1-2 TRBV29-1 - TGCAGCGTCACAGGGGTCGGGGGCTACACCTTC CSVTGVGGYTF
- TRBJ1-3 TRBV9 - TGTGCCAGCAGCCCCCGGGCGTTCTCTGGAAACACCATATATTTT CASSPRAFSGNTIYF
TRBD2 TRBJ2-7 TRBV5-4 - TGTGCCAGCAACTTGGGGACTAGCGGGAGTGGAGAGCAGTACTTC CASNLGTSGSGEQYF